This TCR beta chain stems from a study of early T cells in non-severe SARS-CoV-2 infection. Study details: Sequenced bulk RNA came from whole blood that was unsorted, and chains were unpaired.

cDNA molecules, individually, were tagged with unique molecular identifiers. TCRdb itself ran the 5' RACE reads through MiXCR, one entry per CDR3 protein. The sample consists of about 44,000 distinct CDR3 sequences, 23% of them appearing once. V lost 4 bases and J lost 4, with 13 bases in between. The CDR3 consists of 14 residues. The germline CDR1 and CDR2 sequences are MNHEY and SVGAGI. A few counts support this clonotype. What it binds is not known. General study results and limits: Sequences matched to VDJdb favored anti-spike CD8 responses, while private and CD4 specificities were missed.

The source was whole blood, collected at baseline. This chain connects TRBV6-5 to TRBJ1-2; tentatively, D is TRBD1 (5 bases). The receptor was isolated from an adult who was a healthcare worker with PCR-confirmed SARS-CoV-2 infection or an uninfected control (not recorded which). CDR3 amino acids: CASSSDTSFYGYTF. The CDR3 coding sequence is TGTGCCAGCAGTTCGGACACGAGCTTCTATGGCTACACCTTC.